The clone carrying this T cell receptor beta chain was seen a few times. Its antigen is unidentified. The source of the sample is a study of blood T cells in healthy people across ages. Points from the study as a whole: One million T cells yielded diversity estimates that were considered underestimates.

The CDR3 consists of 17 residues. Germline CDR1 and CDR2: SEHNR and FQNEAQ (reference sequence). V shed 5 bases, J shed 1 base, and the junction held 10 bases outside the gene matches. Primed by a sample-barcoded 5' primer and a J-beta primer mix, a second PCR proceeded for roughly 7 to 12 cycles. One entry per CDR3 protein results from TCRdb running MiXCR on the 5' RACE reads. The repertoire has 760,000 or so distinct CDR3 sequences, 20% to 25% of them found once; the top ten carry just under 9.5%. The same sample was also used in a study of T cells of mothers and their children. That paper notes: For cDNA synthesis, the complete extracted RNA was used (approximately 1.4 ug per 15 ul).

The receptor was isolated from a boy aged 5-17 years in good health. The sequencing sample was made of blood. V and J are TRBV7-9 and TRBJ2-1; 8 bases fit TRBD2. Here the CDR3 reads CASSPPGGTSSYNEQFF. The DNA for the CDR3 is TGTGCCAGCAGCCCTCCGGGGGGGACCTCTTCCTACAATGAGCAGTTCTTC.